The present T cell receptor (beta chain) was sequenced within a study of blood T cell repertoires in COVID-19. Whole-study context: Material from acute and convalescent COVID-19 was sourced from the United States, Italy and Spain.

The CDR3 loop spans 14 amino acids. V shed 2 bases and J shed 9 bases, with 14 bases lying between them. Germline V gives CDR1 SGHTA, CDR2 FQGNSA. Here immunoSEQ multiplex PCR was the method, and the copy in TCRdb shows in-frame clones only, minus some. The sample holds around 67,000 clones; 70% to 80% are singletons and the top ten take 35% to 45%. The sample was peripheral blood. The rearrangement links TRBV7-2 to TRBJ1-3, with D possibly TRBD1 on 6 matching bases. This TCR was recovered from a woman in her seventies with acute or convalescent COVID-19. The CDR3 DNA sequence: TGTGCCAGCAGCTTAAGGGACAACCGGGGCACCATATATTTT. It translates to CASSLRDNRGTIYF.